This T cell receptor (beta chain) was sequenced during a study of cytomegalovirus exposure and HLA in healthy donors. It was with 60 Vbeta and 13 Jbeta primers that the PCR ran. Data came from immunoSEQ multiplex PCR; TCRdb stores just in-frame clones and leaves some out. The sample gives about 91,000 clones, around 67% of which show up once; around 2% is in the top ten. This receptor was taken from a human donor in good health. The specimen sequenced was PBMCs.

The CDR3 protein is CASSGGQGTNYGYTF. Here the CDR3 DNA reads TGTGCCAGTAGTGGCGGACAGGGGACTAACTATGGCTACACCTTC. The rearrangement links TRBV19 to TRBJ1-2, with 9 bases matching TRBD1. The length of the CDR3 is 15 residues. Losses at the gene ends were 5 bases for V and 0 bases for J; bases not matched to a gene: 4. From germline, CDR1 is LNHDA and CDR2 SQIVND (reference sequence).